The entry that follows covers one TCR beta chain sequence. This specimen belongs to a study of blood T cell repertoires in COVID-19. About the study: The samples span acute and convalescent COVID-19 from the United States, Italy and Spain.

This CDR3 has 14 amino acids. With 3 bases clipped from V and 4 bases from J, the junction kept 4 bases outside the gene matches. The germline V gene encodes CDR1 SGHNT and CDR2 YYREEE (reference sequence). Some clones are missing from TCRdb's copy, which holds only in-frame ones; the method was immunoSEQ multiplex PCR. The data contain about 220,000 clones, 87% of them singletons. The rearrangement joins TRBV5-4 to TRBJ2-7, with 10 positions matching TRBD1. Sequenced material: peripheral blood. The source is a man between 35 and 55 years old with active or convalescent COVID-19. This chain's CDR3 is CASSSDRGRYEQYF. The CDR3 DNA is TGTGCCAGCAGCTCGGACAGGGGGAGGTACGAGCAGTACTTC.